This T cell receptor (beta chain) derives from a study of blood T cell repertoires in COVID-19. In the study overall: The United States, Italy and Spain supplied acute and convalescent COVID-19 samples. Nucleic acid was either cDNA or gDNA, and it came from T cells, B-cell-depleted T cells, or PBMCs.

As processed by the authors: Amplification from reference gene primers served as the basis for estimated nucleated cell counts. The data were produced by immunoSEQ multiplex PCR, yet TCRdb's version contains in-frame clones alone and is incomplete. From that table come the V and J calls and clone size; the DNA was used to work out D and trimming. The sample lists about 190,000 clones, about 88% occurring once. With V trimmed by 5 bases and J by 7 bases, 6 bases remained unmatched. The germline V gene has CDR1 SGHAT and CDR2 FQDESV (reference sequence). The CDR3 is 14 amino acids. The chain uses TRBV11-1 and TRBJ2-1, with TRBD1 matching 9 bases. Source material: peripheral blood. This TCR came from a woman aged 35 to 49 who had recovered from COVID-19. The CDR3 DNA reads TGTGCCAGCAGCGAACAGGGGGCTGTTAATGAGCAGTTCTTC. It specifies CASSEQGAVNEQFF. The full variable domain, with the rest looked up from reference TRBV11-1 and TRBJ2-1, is EAEVAQSPRYKITEKSQAVAFWCDPISGHATLYWYRQILGQGPELLVQFQDESVVDDSQLPKDRFSAERLKGVDSTLKIQPAELGDSAMYLCASSEQGAVNEQFFGPGTRLTVL.